This T cell receptor beta chain originates from a study of T cell repertoires in cytomegalovirus infection. The overall study: It can be stated that public TCR beta signatures indicated CMV infection as well as a matching HLA type. Study-level points and caveats: Carriers of CMV plus the relevant HLA were identified by cumulative public TCR beta family frequency. Dominating the ex vivo response were TCR beta clonotypes that were CMV-specific and HLA-C-restricted.

TCRdb analysed the reads with MiXCR anew, one entry per CDR3 protein. Of fewer than 700,000 distinct CDR3 sequences listed, roughly 26% are singletons. Concerning this clonotype: What it recognizes is unknown.

Germline values: CDR1 SNHLY, CDR2 FYNNEI. V was cut by 10 bases and J by 2 bases, with 21 bases left in between. The CDR3 totals 15 residues. V usage is TRBV2 and J usage is TRBJ2-7, with a weak D call TRBD1 (5 bases). The sequence came from a human donor in good health (CMV status not recorded). Some clones in this sample may be carry-over from other donors' samples. Specimen: CD8+ T cells from PBMCs. In DNA form, the CDR3 reads TGTGCCACCGCTCGAGGAACAGGACAACCCTACGAGCAGTACTTC. Its protein is CATARGTGQPYEQYF.